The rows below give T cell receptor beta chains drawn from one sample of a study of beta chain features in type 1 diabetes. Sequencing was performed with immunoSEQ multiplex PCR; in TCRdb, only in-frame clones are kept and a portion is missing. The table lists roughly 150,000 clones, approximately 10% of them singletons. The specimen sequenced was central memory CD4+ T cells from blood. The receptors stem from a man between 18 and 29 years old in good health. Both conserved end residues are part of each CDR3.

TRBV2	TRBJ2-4	CASSSRYIQYF
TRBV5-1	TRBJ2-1	CASSLASGYSYNEQFF
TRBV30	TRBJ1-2	CAWRGIDGPYGYTF
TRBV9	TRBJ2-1	CASSPVRGARDYNEQFF
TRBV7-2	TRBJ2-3	CASSLSRVLNTQYF
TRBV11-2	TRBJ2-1	CASSLEGRTSGRNEQFF
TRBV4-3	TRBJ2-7	CASSQEASYEQYF
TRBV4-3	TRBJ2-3	CASSQGQFTDTQYF
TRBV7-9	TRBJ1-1	CASSLRSGRLNTEAFF
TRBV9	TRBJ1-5	CASSGVGAHTLAVDQPQHF
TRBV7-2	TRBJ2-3	CASSRTSGRARDTQYF
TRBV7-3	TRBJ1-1	CASRPQGFNTEAFF
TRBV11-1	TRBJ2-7	CASSRGYEQYF
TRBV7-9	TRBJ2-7	CASSLRIAGEQYF
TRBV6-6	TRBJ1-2	CASSYRLQNYGYTF
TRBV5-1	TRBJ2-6	CASSLEFGGSGANVLTF
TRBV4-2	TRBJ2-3	CASSLGTGGTDTQYF
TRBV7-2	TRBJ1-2	CASRGQGGNGYTF
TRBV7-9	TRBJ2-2	CASSSLGGINTGELFF
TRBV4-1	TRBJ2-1	CASRPGLAGEQFF